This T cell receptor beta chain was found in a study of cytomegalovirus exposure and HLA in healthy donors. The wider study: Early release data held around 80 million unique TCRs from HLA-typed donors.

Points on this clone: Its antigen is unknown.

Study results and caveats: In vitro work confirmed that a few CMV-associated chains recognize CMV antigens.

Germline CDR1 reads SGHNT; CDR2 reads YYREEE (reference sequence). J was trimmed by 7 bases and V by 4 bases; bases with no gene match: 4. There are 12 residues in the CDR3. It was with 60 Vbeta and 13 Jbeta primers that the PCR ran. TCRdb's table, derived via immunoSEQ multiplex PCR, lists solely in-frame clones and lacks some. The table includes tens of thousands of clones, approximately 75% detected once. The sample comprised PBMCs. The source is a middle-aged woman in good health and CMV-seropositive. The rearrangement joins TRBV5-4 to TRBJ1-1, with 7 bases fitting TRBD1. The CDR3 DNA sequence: TGTGCCAGCAGCAAAGGGGGCAGTGAAGCTTTCTTT. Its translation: CASSKGGSEAFF. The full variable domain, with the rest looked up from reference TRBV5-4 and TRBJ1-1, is ETGVTQSPTHLIKTRGQQVTLRCSSQSGHNTVSWYQQALGQGPQFIFQYYREEENGRGNFPPRFSGLQFPNYSSELNVNALELDDSALYLCASSKGGSEAFFGQGTRLTVV.